The present T cell receptor beta chain was sequenced within a study of blood T cell repertoires in COVID-19 (dated by TCRdb to about 2020). Background on the whole study: The collaborator samples originated in the United States, Italy and Spain and spanned the acute and convalescent phases of COVID-19. The prospective study material was composed of cDNA or gDNA derived from T cells, B-cell-depleted T cells, or PBMCs. The dataset comprised deeply sampled blood TCRbeta repertoires from subjects exposed to, actively infected with, or recovered from COVID-19. The repertoires were released in a freely available public database intended as a resource for research on the immune response to SARS-CoV-2. Samples were obtained from the ongoing ImmuneRACE study (first 160 participants) and from over 1,000 subjects provided by 6 global collaborators. Sample metadata almost always included a de-identified subject ID, COVID-19 status, age in years and sex. HLA class I and class II types, where available, came from metadata supplied by the sample provider rather than from assay-based typing.

According to the germline V gene, CDR1 reads SGHTA and CDR2 reads FQGNSA. The junction shows trimming of 1 base on V and 6 bases on J, and the gene matches do not reach 12 bases of it. The CDR3 goes from the cysteine to the phenylalanine over 17 residues. The CDR3 DNA has 51 bases and is translated from base 1. The collaborating institutions used their own protocols to collect whole blood in K2EDTA tubes. For TCRbeta analysis, collaborators shipped samples in one of three forms: frozen whole blood, isolated PBMCs, or DNA extracted from either of those sample types. Of note for this clone: Its cognate antigen has yet to be identified. Within one base of it there is no much larger clone, and no base qualities were kept.

The immunoSEQ Assay, a bias-controlled multiplex PCR, was used to amplify TCRbeta CDR3 regions from genomic DNA. The study's processing was this. Within the assay, amplification of reference gene primers was used to estimate how many nucleated cells each sample contained. To quantify the absolute abundance of each unique TCRbeta CDR3 rearrangement, sequence reads were collapsed and filtered. For each sample, productive Simpson clonality was calculated as the square root of Simpson's diversity index over productive rearrangements. Imported from immuneACCESS, the table was reduced by TCRdb to in-frame sequences with V and J called. These copies leave out some clones; in studies compared against another copy, an unresolved V gene accounts for under half, and the cause of the remainder is not known. That table gives V, J and clone size, and the DNA gave D and trimming. The sample table holds about 140,000 clones, of which 70% to 90% were seen once. 5.4% of the sample is in the top ten clones.

The research as a whole found: The amount of clinical and demographic metadata varied by source and participant and was provided uncurated.

The receptor comes from a human donor in a cohort sampled during active COVID-19. The sequenced material came from peripheral blood. This receptor chain uses TRBV7-2 and TRBJ1-1; 9 bases in the junction line up with TRBD1. The CDR3 reads as follows: CASSLGAVGQGRPEAFF. The nucleotide sequence is TGTGCCAGCAGCTTAGGGGCCGTGGGACAGGGTAGGCCTGAAGCTTTCTTT.